This TCR beta chain was captured in a study of T cell repertoires in cytomegalovirus infection. V lost 5 bases, J lost 4 bases, and 13 bases lay in between. CDR3 length: 14 amino acids. Germline lookup yields CDR1 SGHVS and CDR2 FNYEAQ. TCRdb passed the reads through MiXCR, listing each CDR3 protein once. The data hold about 740,000 distinct CDR3 sequences, with roughly 36% observed a single time. In this sample, this clonotype turned up a few times. The rearrangement uses TRBV7-6 and TRBJ2-3; no clear D gene. The source of this sequence is a human donor in good health (CMV status not recorded). Some clones in this sample may be carry-over from other donors' samples. Source material: PBMCs. The DNA of the CDR3 is TGTGCCAGCAGCCCCACCTGGAAGGCAGATACGCAGTATTTT. Protein sequence: CASSPTWKADTQYF.